This passage covers 23 T cell receptor beta chains from one sample sequenced in a study of blood T cell repertoires in COVID-19. The assay was immunoSEQ multiplex PCR, and TCRdb's table has in-frame clones only and misses some. The sample has around 62,000 clones; 88% are singletons. The specimen sequenced was peripheral blood. These receptor sequences come from a woman aged 60-70 years with COVID-19, enrolled during active disease.

The chain carries TRBV9 and TRBJ2-1; the match to TRBD2 covers 8 bases. Germline CDR1 is SGDLS and CDR2 is YYNGEE. The CDR3 totals 16 residues. With V trimmed by 0 bases and J by 10 bases, 12 bases remained unmatched. CDR3 coding DNA: TGTGCCAGCAGCGTAGCGGCCCAGCGGGAGTACGGAGAGCAGTTCTTC. This gives the protein CASSVAAQREYGEQFF.

CDR3 in amino acids: CASSLVGGTANEKLFF. CDR3 bases: TGTGCCAGCAGCTTAGTTGGGGGGACGGCTAATGAAAAACTGTTTTTT. This chain connects TRBV7-8 to TRBJ1-4; TRBD1 is a possible D gene (5 bases). Germline V gives CDR1 SGHVS, CDR2 FQNEAQ. This CDR3 is 16 amino acids long. V was pared by 1 base and J by 3 bases, with 12 bases between. The variable domain in full, with the rest retrieved from reference TRBV7-8 and TRBJ1-4, is GAGVSQSPRYKVAKRGQDVALRCDPISGHVSLFWYQQALGQGPEFLTYFQNEAQLDKSGLPSDRFFAERPEGSVSTLKIQRTQQEDSAVYLCASSLVGGTANEKLFFGSGTQLSVL.

J is TRBJ1-5 and V is TRBV7-2; no reliable D call. The V end lost 5 bases, the J end lost 7 bases, and 15 bases lay between the germline ends. The CDR3 is 14 residues long. Per germline, CDR1 SGHTA and CDR2 FQGNSA. The CDR3 sequence is CASSAITVEQPQHF. The CDR3 DNA reads as TGTGCCAGCAGCGCGATAACGGTGGAGCAGCCCCAGCATTTT.

This chain uses TRBV7-6 with TRBJ2-7, with D hard to call. Germline CDR1 and CDR2: SGHVS and FNYEAQ. Trimming removed 0 bases at V and 3 bases at J, with 6 bases between. The CDR3 spans 13 residues. The CDR3 spells CASSLALGYEQYF. The CDR3 region has the DNA TGTGCCAGCAGCTTAGCGCTAGGCTACGAGCAGTACTTC. The full variable domain, with the rest looked up from reference TRBV7-6 and TRBJ2-7, is GAGVSQSPRYKVTKRGQDVALRCDPISGHVSLYWYRQALGQGPEFLTYFNYEAQQDKSGLPNDRFSAERPEGSISTLTIQRTEQRDSAMYRCASSLALGYEQYFGPGTRLTVT.

This clone was detected only once. The V and J genes are TRBV3-1 (or the pseudogene TRBV3-2) and TRBJ2-7; D is perhaps TRBD1 (6 bases). The V end was cut by 6 bases, the J end by 5 bases, with 17 bases between. This CDR3 is built from 14 residues. Germline-derived CDR1 and CDR2 are LGHDT and YNNKEL (reference sequence). The CDR3: CASRKEWGHDEQYF. The CDR3 nucleotides are TGTGCCAGCAGAAAAGAATGGGGGCATGACGAGCAGTACTTC.

This chain uses TRBV29-1 with TRBJ1-4; perhaps TRBD1 as D (5 bases). CDR3 size: 14 residues. Trimming cost V 0 bases and J 8 bases, with 13 bases left between them. The germline CDR1 and CDR2 sequences are SQVTM and ANQGSEA. The CDR3 DNA is TGCAGCGTTGAAGATGCAGGGTTGGGGGAAAAACTGTTTTTT. Protein sequence: CSVEDAGLGEKLFF. Using reference TRBV29-1 and TRBJ1-4 for the parts outside the CDR3, the full variable domain is SAVISQKPSRDICQRGTSLTIQCQVDSQVTMMFWYRQQPGQSLTLIATANQGSEATYESGFVIDKFPISRPNLTFSTLTVSNMSPEDSSIYLCSVEDAGLGEKLFFGSGTQLSVL.

The CDR3, as DNA: TGTGCCAGCAGCGTAGGGGCTAGCGGGGGGGCCAAGACCCAGTACTTC. This sequence encodes CASSVGASGGAKTQYF. The chain has TRBV9 and TRBJ2-5; TRBD2 matches at 12 bases. Per germline, CDR1 SGDLS and CDR2 YYNGEE. CDR3 length: 16 amino acids. Germline trimming cut 0 bases from V and 6 bases from J; bases unmatched to any gene: 6. Supplemented by reference TRBV9 and TRBJ2-5, the full variable domain reads DSGVTQTPKHLITATGQRVTLRCSPRSGDLSVYWYQQSLDQGLQFLIQYYNGEERAKGNILERFSAQQFPDLHSELNLSSLELGDSALYFCASSVGASGGAKTQYFGPGTRLLVL.

V usage is TRBV5-1 and J usage is TRBJ2-2; TRBD1 aligns across 9 bases. The germline CDR1 and CDR2 sequences are SGHRS and YFSETQ. The CDR3 is made up of 15 amino acids. V was pared by 4 bases and J by 3 bases, with 4 bases of the junction left unmatched. CDR3 protein: CASSQGTGYTGELFF. As DNA, the CDR3 is TGCGCCAGCAGCCAAGGGACAGGGTACACCGGGGAGCTGTTTTTT.

The chain joins TRBV4-3 to TRBJ1-2; D gene uncertain. This CDR3 spans 14 amino acids. Trimming removed 2 bases at V and 8 bases at J, with 15 bases between. Germline-derived CDR1 and CDR2 are LGHNA and YSLEER. The CDR3 is CASSQRYYNGGYTF. CDR3 DNA sequence: TGCGCCAGCAGCCAACGTTACTACAATGGAGGCTACACCTTC.

The chain joins TRBV6-5 to TRBJ2-7; 8 bases are a match to TRBD1. The V gene's germline CDR1 is MNHEY and CDR2 SVGAGI. This CDR3 has 13 amino acids. The V gene end was trimmed by 8 bases and the J gene end by 5 bases; junction bases not matched to a gene: 8. The CDR3 is CASESAGGDEQYF. In DNA form, the CDR3 reads TGTGCCAGCGAATCGGCAGGGGGCGACGAGCAGTACTTC.

This chain links TRBV3-1 (or the pseudogene TRBV3-2) with TRBJ1-3, with 8 bases lining up with TRBD1. This CDR3 spans 16 amino acids. V trimming: 3 bases; J trimming: 0 bases; junction bases outside the gene matches: 4. Germline V CDR1 and CDR2: LGHDT, YNNKEL (reference sequence). The CDR3 DNA is TGTGCCAGCAGCCAGGCCGACAGGGGCTCTGGAAACACCATATATTTT. This translates into CASSQADRGSGNTIYF.

This chain connects TRBV5-1 to TRBJ1-2, with 10 bases identical to TRBD1. Germline loops: CDR1 SGHRS, CDR2 YFSETQ. J lost 6 bases, V lost 4 bases, and 6 bases had no gene match. CDR3 length equals 14 residues. The CDR3 is CASSGDRGRDGYTF. CDR3 DNA: TGCGCCAGCAGCGGGGACAGGGGTAGAGATGGCTACACCTTC. The variable domain in full, completed from reference TRBV5-1 and TRBJ1-2, reads KAGVTQTPRYLIKTRGQQVTLSCSPISGHRSVSWYQQTPGQGLQFLFEYFSETQRNKGNFPGRFSGRQFSNSRSEMNVSTLELGDSALYLCASSGDRGRDGYTFGSGTRLTVV.

This chain's CDR3 is CASSIDSTGQGNTEAFF. CDR3 DNA sequence: TGTGCCAGTAGTATAGATAGTACTGGACAGGGGAACACTGAAGCTTTCTTT. The genes are TRBV19 and TRBJ1-1; 8 positions agree with TRBD1. The germline V gene has CDR1 LNHDA and CDR2 SQIVND (reference sequence). After removal of 0 bases from V and 1 base from J, the junction contained 7 bases not matched to a gene. The CDR3 spans 17 residues.

The chain recombines TRBV5-4 with TRBJ2-2; 9 bases are a match to TRBD1. The CDR3 extends over 16 amino acids. The trim removed 3 bases at V and 2 bases at J, leaving 5 bases unmatched. Germline V gene lookup returns CDR1 SGHNT and CDR2 YYREEE (reference sequence). The CDR3 DNA follows: TGTGCCAGCAGCTCCTACAGGGGGCCAAACACCGGGGAGCTGTTTTTT. As protein: CASSSYRGPNTGELFF.

This clone was detected only once. The CDR3 nucleotides are TGTGCCAGCAGTGAAGGGGGGGGGAACTATGGCTACACCTTC. Translation: CASSEGGGNYGYTF. The J gene is TRBJ1-2, the V gene TRBV6-1; D may be TRBD1 (5 bases). Per the germline V gene, CDR1 is MNHNS and CDR2 is SASEGT. The CDR3 has 14 amino acids. The ends were cut back, 1 base at V and 2 bases at J, with 8 bases in the middle.

The gene calls are TRBV5-3 and TRBJ1-5; D gene uncertain. TRBV5-3 is an ORF, with its function uncertain. CDR3 length: 13 amino acids. The chain's CDR3 is CAQGGGLGQPQHF. The CDR3 region has the DNA TGTGCTCAAGGTGGAGGGCTAGGGCAGCCCCAGCATTTT.

V is TRBV27 and J is TRBJ1-5; D gene unclear. The CDR3 has 12 residues. V lost 5 bases to trimming and J lost 1 base, with 3 bases between them. CDR1 is MNHEY and CDR2 is SMNVEV in the germline V gene (reference sequence). The CDR3 DNA follows: TGTGCCAGCAGTCGGAGCAATCAGCCCCAGCATTTT. This codes for CASSRSNQPQHF.

V gene TRBV5-4 combines with J gene TRBJ1-1; 8 bases line up with TRBD1. The ends lost 4 bases at V and 1 base at J; junction bases unmatched: 6. The germline CDR1 and CDR2 sequences are SGHNT and YYREEE (reference sequence). This CDR3 has 15 residues. This CDR3 is CASSPGGTGNTEAFF. In DNA form, the CDR3 reads TGTGCCAGCAGCCCCGGTGGGACAGGGAACACTGAAGCTTTCTTT.

V is TRBV28 and J is TRBJ2-7; 7 bases agree with TRBD2. V was pared by 3 bases and J by 8 bases, with 7 bases of the junction left unmatched. Germline V gene sequence: CDR1 MDHEN, CDR2 SYDVKM. CDR3 size: 13 residues. Written as DNA, the CDR3 is TGTGCCAGCAGTTTCTTCCGGGAGGCACAGCAGTACTTC. It yields the protein CASSFFREAQQYF.

In its sample, this clone was seen once. The chain uses TRBV30 and TRBJ1-5; D remains unclear. V was shortened by 2 bases and J by 0 bases, with 11 bases between the two germline ends. The CDR3 extends over 15 amino acids. The germline V gene has CDR1 GTSNPN and CDR2 SVGIG (reference sequence). CDR3 loop: CAWSKRVSSNQPQHF. CDR3 nucleotides: TGTGCCTGGAGTAAGCGGGTTAGTAGCAATCAGCCCCAGCATTTT.

The chain couples TRBV9 to TRBJ2-3, with D tentatively TRBD2 (5 bases). Looked up from germline, CDR1 is SGDLS and CDR2 is YYNGEE. The CDR3 covers 13 residues. V was trimmed by 2 bases and J by 5 bases, leaving 9 bases between them. The CDR3 protein is CASSVDFGDTQYF. As DNA, the CDR3 is TGTGCCAGCAGCGTGGACTTCGGAGATACGCAGTATTTT.

The CDR3 region is CASRTPLRTALDGYTF. The CDR3 DNA follows: TGTGCCAGCAGGACCCCCTTGAGGACTGCCTTAGATGGCTACACCTTC. This chain joins TRBV28 and TRBJ1-2; D is undetermined. Trimming removed 6 bases from V and 6 bases from J, with 23 bases in between. The CDR3 consists of 16 residues. Germline V gene sequence: CDR1 MDHEN, CDR2 SYDVKM.

The chain recombines TRBV15 with TRBJ2-1; 11 bases map to TRBD2. The ends lost 0 bases at V and 14 bases at J; junction bases unmatched: 6. The CDR3 runs 14 residues. Germline CDR1 LNHNV, CDR2 YYDKDF (reference sequence). CDR3 DNA: TGTGCCACCAGCAGAGATAGGGCTAGCGGGAGGAAGTTCTTC. Translation gives CATSRDRASGRKFF.